The entry that follows covers one T cell receptor (beta chain) sequence. Its antigen is unidentified. This CDR3 is 14 amino acids long. The junction had 2 bases not matched to a gene; V was cut back by 5 bases and J by 1 base. Germline V gene sequence: CDR1 SGHTA, CDR2 FQGTGA. The data derive from a study of T cell repertoires in cytomegalovirus infection. For the study at large: Indicated by public TCR beta signatures were CMV infection and matching HLA type. Regarding the study as a whole: There were HLA-C-restricted CMV-specific TCR beta clonotypes dominating the ex vivo response. Identification of carriers of CMV plus the relevant HLA was achieved through cumulative public TCR beta family frequency.

MiXCR, applied by TCRdb to the reads, yields one record per CDR3 protein. This table has 150,000 to 200,000 distinct CDR3 sequences, around 20% appearing once. This sequence was found in a human donor in good health (CMV status not recorded). Some clones in this sample may be carry-over from other donors' samples. The rearrangement links TRBV7-3 to TRBJ2-1, with 7 bases matching TRBD1. Specimen: PBMCs. CDR3 nucleotide sequence: TGTGCCAGCAGCCAGGGACAGTCCTACAATGAGCAGTTCTTC. Amino acid sequence: CASSQGQSYNEQFF. Based on the CDR3 plus reference TRBV7-3 and TRBJ2-1, the full variable domain is GAGVSQTPSNKVTEKGKYVELRCDPISGHTALYWYRQSLGQGPEFLIYFQGTGAADDSGLPNDRFFAVRPEGSVSTLKIQRTERGDSAVYLCASSQGQSYNEQFFGPGTRLTVL.